The clone carrying this T cell receptor beta chain has only a few counts. Its specificity is unknown. The sample belongs to a study of post-analysis software for immune sequencing data. Overall study context: Relapsing-remitting, secondary progressive and progressive-relapsing multiple sclerosis were all included among the disease courses. General study points: Same-batch preparations were strongly co-clustered by F measure. Compared against controls, patients with multiple sclerosis displayed significantly lower normalized Chao1 diversity. Four or five TRBV segments were significantly more frequent in patients than in controls. TRBV5-6, TRBV5-1 and TRBV20-1 were among these segments.

Unique molecular identifiers tagged the TCR beta cDNA libraries. TCRdb analysed the PCR reads with MiXCR anew, one entry per CDR3 protein. The sample lists 700,000 to 800,000 distinct CDR3 sequences; 30% were seen once. CDR3 length equals 12 residues. With 5 bases removed from V and 12 bases from J, the gap between germline ends came to 20 bases. Looked up from germline, CDR1 is DFQATT and CDR2 is SNEGSKA (reference sequence). This TCR derives from a girl aged 10-17 years with multiple sclerosis. The source material was blood. The chain joins TRBV20-1 to TRBJ2-7; D might be TRBD1 or TRBD2, each matching 6 bases. CDR3 in amino acids: CSAVGGLQGLYF. DNA of the CDR3: TGCAGTGCTGTTGGGGGGTTACAGGGTCTGTACTTC.